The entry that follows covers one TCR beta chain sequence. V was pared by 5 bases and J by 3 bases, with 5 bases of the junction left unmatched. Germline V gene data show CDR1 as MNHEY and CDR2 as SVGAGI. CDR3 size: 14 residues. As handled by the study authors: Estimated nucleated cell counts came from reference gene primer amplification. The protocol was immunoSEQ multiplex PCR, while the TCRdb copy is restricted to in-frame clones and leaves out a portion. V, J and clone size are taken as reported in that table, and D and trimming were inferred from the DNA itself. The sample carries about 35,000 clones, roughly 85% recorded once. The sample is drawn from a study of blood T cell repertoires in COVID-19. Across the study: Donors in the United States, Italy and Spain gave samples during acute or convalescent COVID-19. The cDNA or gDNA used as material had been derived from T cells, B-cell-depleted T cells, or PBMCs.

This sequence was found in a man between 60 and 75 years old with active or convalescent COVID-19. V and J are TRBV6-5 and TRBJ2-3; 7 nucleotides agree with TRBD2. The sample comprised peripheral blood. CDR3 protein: CASSRQGGTDTQYF. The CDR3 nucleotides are TGTGCCAGCAGTCGCCAGGGAGGGACAGATACGCAGTATTTT.